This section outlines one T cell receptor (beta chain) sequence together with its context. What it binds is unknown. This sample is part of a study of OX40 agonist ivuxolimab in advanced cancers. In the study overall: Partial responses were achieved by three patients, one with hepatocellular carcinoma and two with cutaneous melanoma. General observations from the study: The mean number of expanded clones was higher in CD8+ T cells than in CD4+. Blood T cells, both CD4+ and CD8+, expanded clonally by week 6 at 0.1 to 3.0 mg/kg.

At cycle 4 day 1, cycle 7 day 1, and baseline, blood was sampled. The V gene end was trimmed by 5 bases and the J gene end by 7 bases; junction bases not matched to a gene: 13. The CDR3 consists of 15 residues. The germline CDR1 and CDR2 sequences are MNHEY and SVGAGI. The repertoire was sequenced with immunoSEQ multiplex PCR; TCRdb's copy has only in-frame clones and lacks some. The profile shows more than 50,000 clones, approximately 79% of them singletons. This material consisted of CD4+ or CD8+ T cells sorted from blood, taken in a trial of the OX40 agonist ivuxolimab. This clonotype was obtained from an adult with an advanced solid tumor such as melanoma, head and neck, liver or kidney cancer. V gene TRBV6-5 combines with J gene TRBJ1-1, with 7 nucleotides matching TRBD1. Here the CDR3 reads CASSRQGGVRNEAFF. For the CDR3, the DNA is TGTGCCAGCAGTCGGCAGGGGGGGGTGAGGAATGAAGCTTTCTTT.